The 13 T cell receptor beta chains given below trace back to one sample, sequenced in a study of shared clonotypes between healthy human individuals. Method: immunoSEQ multiplex PCR; TCRdb's copy keeps in-frame clones and lacks some. Of under 600,000 clones listed, approximately 95% are singletons. Sequencing was carried out using naive CD4+ T cells sorted from blood. The subset here: CD45RA+ positively selected. All receptors derive from a woman aged 25 to 39 in good health.

This chain joins TRBV18 and TRBJ1-1; TRBD1 might be the D (5 bases). The CDR3 is 15 amino acids. V was trimmed by 1 base and J by 4 bases, leaving 13 bases between them. Germline V gives CDR1 KGHSH, CDR2 LQKENI. The CDR3 protein is CASSPLGPGTTEAFF. For the CDR3, the DNA is TGTGCCAGCTCACCACTTGGTCCAGGGACCACTGAAGCTTTCTTT.

The V call is TRBV2, the J call TRBJ2-7; D unclear. The CDR3 runs to 12 residues. CDR1 and CDR2 from the germline V gene are SNHLY and FYNNEI. V lost 4 bases and J lost 5, with 9 bases in between. This CDR3 reads CASSVWVHEQYF. CDR3 in DNA: TGTGCCAGCAGTGTATGGGTACACGAGCAGTACTTC.

The chain carries TRBV6-6 and TRBJ2-5; 10 bases are a match to TRBD2. With the DNA end fitting TRBJ2-7 better, the J assignment may be wrong. Germline-derived CDR1 and CDR2 are MNHNY and SVGAGI (reference sequence). CDR3 length: 15 residues. The CDR3 loop reads CASSYMLAGAYEQYF. CDR3 sequence (DNA): TGTGCCAGCAGTTACATGCTAGCGGGAGCGTACGAGCAGTACTTC.

The rearrangement links TRBV6-1 to TRBJ2-5; 13 bases match TRBD2. Germline CDR1 reads MNHNS; CDR2 reads SASEGT. The J segment lost 5 bases and the V segment lost 10 bases, leaving 10 bases of the junction unmatched. This CDR3 comprises 15 residues. CDR3 nucleotides: TGTGCCACCAACGGGGGACTAGCGGGATATGAGACCCAGTACTTC. It is translated as CATNGGLAGYETQYF.

V and J are TRBV5-8 and TRBJ2-3; a possible D gene is TRBD2 (5 bases). In germline, CDR1 is SGHTS, CDR2 YDEGEE. This CDR3 is built from 18 residues. Trimming took off 0 bases at V and 2 bases at J, with 19 bases between the two ends. CDR3 nucleotides: TGTGCCAGCAGCTTGGGATCTATGGGAGTGAGTTTCACAGATACGCAGTATTTT. This translates into CASSLGSMGVSFTDTQYF.

This chain links TRBV6-5 with TRBJ2-1; TRBD2 aligns across 7 bases. V dropped 5 bases and J dropped 10; count of bases not matched to a gene: 8. The CDR3 is 13 amino acids. Germline lookup yields CDR1 MNHEY and CDR2 SVGAGI. Here the CDR3 reads CASSPGGSDEQFF. Here the CDR3 DNA reads TGTGCCAGCAGTCCCGGGGGGTCCGACGAGCAGTTCTTC.

This clone was recorded only once. V is TRBV6-5 and J is TRBJ1-1; 8 bases align to TRBD1. CDR1 MNHEY and CDR2 SVGAGI come from the germline V gene. Germline trimming cut 11 bases from V and 3 bases from J; bases unmatched to any gene: 5. The CDR3 loop spans 12 amino acids. CDR3 coding DNA: TGTGCCGTATACAGGGGGGACACTGAAGCTTTCTTT. Its translation is CAVYRGDTEAFF.

The genes are TRBV28 and TRBJ1-1, with D possibly TRBD1 on 6 matching bases. The germline V gene has CDR1 MDHEN and CDR2 SYDVKM. This CDR3 has 12 residues. Trimming stripped 3 bases from V and 7 bases from J, with 9 bases between. CDR3 in DNA: TGTGCCAGCAGTTTCGGGGGCCTTGAAGCTTTCTTT. Translating gives CASSFGGLEAFF.

The chain links TRBV28 to TRBJ2-7, with 7 bases lining up with TRBD2. Germline CDR1 and CDR2: MDHEN and SYDVKM. Trimming took 6 bases from V and 11 from J; bases not matched to a gene: 13. The CDR3 length is 13 residues. DNA for the CDR3: TGTGCCAGCAGAGGAGCGGGAATTACGGCGAAGTACTTC. This sequence encodes CASRGAGITAKYF.

J is TRBJ2-3 and V is TRBV5-4; D may be TRBD2 (5 bases). The CDR3 covers 16 residues. CDR1 SGHNT and CDR2 YYREEE come from the germline V gene (reference sequence). Trimming left V 4 bases short and J 2 bases short, with 17 bases between. The CDR3 nucleotides are TGTGCCAGCAGCCGGGATCTTCTTACTTACACAGATACGCAGTATTTT. Protein: CASSRDLLTYTDTQYF.

The rearrangement joins TRBV27 to TRBJ1-5; D remains unclear. This CDR3 is 14 amino acids long. Trimming removed 6 bases from V and 3 bases from J, with 12 bases in between. Germline V lookup: CDR1 MNHEY, CDR2 SMNVEV (reference sequence). The CDR3 coding sequence is TGTGCCAGCAGCACCAGAGCCGACAATCAGCCCCAGCATTTT. Protein: CASSTRADNQPQHF.

The chain combines TRBV28 with TRBJ1-4; TRBD1 is a possible D gene (5 bases). CDR1 and CDR2 from the germline V gene are MDHEN and SYDVKM. Trimming took off 7 bases at V and 10 bases at J, with 16 bases between the two ends. CDR3 length equals 13 residues. CDR3 amino acids: CASNLLGTGKLFF. The CDR3 nucleotides are TGTGCCAGCAACCTGCTGGGGACTGGAAAACTGTTTTTT.

J is TRBJ1-1 and V is TRBV20-1, with D unresolved. Germline V gene sequence: CDR1 DFQATT, CDR2 SNEGSKA (reference sequence). The V end lost 3 bases, the J end lost 5 bases, and 7 bases lay between the germline ends. CDR3 size: 11 residues. The CDR3 here is CSARRLTEAFF. CDR3 coding DNA: TGCAGTGCTAGGCGACTTACTGAAGCTTTCTTT.